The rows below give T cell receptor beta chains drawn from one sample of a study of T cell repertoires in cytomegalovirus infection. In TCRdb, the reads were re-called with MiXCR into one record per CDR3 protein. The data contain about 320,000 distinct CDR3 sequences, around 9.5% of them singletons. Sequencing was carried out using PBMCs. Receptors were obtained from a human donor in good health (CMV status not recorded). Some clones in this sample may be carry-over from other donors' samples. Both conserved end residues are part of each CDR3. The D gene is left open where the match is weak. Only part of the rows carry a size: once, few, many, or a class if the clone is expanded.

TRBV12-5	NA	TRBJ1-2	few	CASAGGGAYYGYTF	TGTGCTAGTGCCGGCGGAGGGGCTTACTATGGCTACACCTTC
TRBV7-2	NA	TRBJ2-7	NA	CASSLDSRAGPEQYF	TGTGCCAGCAGCTTAGATTCTCGAGCGGGCCCCGAGCAGTACTTC
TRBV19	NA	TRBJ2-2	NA	CASSIPLAGKNTGELFF	TGTGCCAGTAGTATACCACTGGCGGGGAAGAACACCGGGGAGCTGTTTTTT
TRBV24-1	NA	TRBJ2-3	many	CATSDRAVKTPDTQYF	TGTGCCACCAGTGACCGCGCGGTGAAGACCCCGGATACGCAGTATTTT
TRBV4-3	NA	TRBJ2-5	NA	CASSQEAGETQYF	TGCGCCAGCAGCCAAGAGGCCGGGGAGACCCAGTACTTC
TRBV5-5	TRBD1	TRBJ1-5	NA	CASSVDREGDQPQHF	TGTGCCAGCAGCGTCGACAGGGAAGGCGATCAGCCCCAGCATTTT
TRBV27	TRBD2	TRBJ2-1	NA	CASSWLAGSSYNEQFF	TGTGCCAGCAGTTGGCTAGCGGGTAGCTCCTACAATGAGCAGTTCTTC
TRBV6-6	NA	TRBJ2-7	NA	CASRTYEQYF	TGTGCCAGCAGAACGTACGAGCAGTACTTC
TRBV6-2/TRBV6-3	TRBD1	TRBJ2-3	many	CASSYVQGDGLRTDTQYF	TGTGCCAGCAGTTACGTCCAGGGGGACGGGTTGCGCACAGATACGCAGTATTTT
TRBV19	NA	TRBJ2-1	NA	CATWGVYGEQFF	TGTGCCACGTGGGGGGTCTATGGTGAGCAGTTCTTC
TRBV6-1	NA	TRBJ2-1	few	CASSLGVGQFF	TGTGCCAGCAGCCTGGGGGTCGGGCAGTTCTTC
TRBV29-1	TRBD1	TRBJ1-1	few	CSVAGTGNRLGTEAFF	TGCAGCGTTGCGGGGACAGGGAATCGATTGGGCACTGAAGCTTTCTTT
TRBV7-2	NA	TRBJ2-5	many	CASSPQQTRQETQYF	TGTGCCAGCAGCCCCCAACAGACGCGACAAGAGACCCAGTACTTC
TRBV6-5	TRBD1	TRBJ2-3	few	CASRRQGNPGDTQYF	TGTGCCAGCAGACGACAGGGAAACCCAGGAGATACGCAGTATTTT
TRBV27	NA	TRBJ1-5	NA	CASRPGQNQPQHF	TGTGCCAGCAGACCTGGACAGAATCAGCCCCAGCATTTT
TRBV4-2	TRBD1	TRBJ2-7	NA	CASSQDGLGQGGYEQYF	TGTGCCAGCAGCCAAGATGGACTGGGACAGGGAGGGTACGAGCAGTACTTC
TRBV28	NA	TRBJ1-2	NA	CASSPHARGYTF	TGTGCCAGCAGTCCTCACGCCCGCGGCTACACCTTC